This TCR beta chain was obtained from a study of blood T cell repertoires in COVID-19. Study-level information: The origin of the acute and convalescent COVID-19 samples was the United States, Italy and Spain. T cells, B-cell-depleted T cells, or PBMCs supplied cDNA or gDNA.

The CDR3 sequence is 14 residues long. Germline CDR1 reads LNHDA; CDR2 reads SQIVND (reference sequence). Trimming shortened V by 9 bases and J by 3 bases, and 14 bases separated the two germline ends. The authors' processing: Reference gene primer amplification gave estimated nucleated cell counts. Produced via immunoSEQ multiplex PCR; TCRdb's table is partial and in-frame only. D and trimming come from the DNA, and the V and J calls and clone size come from that table. The data hold 88,000 or so clones, with less than 85% observed a single time. This TCR was recovered from a human donor in a cohort sampled during active COVID-19. Sample: peripheral blood. The J gene is TRBJ2-2, the V gene TRBV19; D is possibly TRBD1 (6 bases). CDR3 DNA: TGTGCCAGCACAGGGACGGTAGACACCGGGGAGCTGTTTTTT. Amino acids: CASTGTVDTGELFF.